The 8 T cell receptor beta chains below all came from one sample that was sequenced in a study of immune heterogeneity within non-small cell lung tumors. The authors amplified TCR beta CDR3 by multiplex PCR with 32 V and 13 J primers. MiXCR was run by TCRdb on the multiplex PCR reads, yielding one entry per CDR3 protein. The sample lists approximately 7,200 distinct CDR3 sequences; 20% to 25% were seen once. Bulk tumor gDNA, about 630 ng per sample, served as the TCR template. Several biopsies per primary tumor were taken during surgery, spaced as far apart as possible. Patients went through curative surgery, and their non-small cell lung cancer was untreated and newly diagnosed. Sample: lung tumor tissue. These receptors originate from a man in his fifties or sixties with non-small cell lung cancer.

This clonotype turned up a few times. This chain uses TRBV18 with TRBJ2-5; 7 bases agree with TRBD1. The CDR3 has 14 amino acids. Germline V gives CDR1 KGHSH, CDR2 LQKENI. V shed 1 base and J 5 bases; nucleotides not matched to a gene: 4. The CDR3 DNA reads TGTGCCAGCTCACCACGGGACAGCAAGGAGACCCAGTACTTC. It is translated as CASSPRDSKETQYF.

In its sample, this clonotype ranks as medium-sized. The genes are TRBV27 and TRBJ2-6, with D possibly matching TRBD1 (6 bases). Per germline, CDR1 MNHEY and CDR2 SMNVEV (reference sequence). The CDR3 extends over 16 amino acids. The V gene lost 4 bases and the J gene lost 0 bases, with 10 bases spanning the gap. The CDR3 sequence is CASSCTGPSGANVLTF. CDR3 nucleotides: TGTGCCAGCAGTTGTACAGGGCCCTCTGGGGCCAACGTCCTGACTTTC.

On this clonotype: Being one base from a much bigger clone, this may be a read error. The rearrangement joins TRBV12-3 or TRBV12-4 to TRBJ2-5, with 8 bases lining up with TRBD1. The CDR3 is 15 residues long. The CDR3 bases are TGTGCCAGCGGTTTCCGCCACACAGGGGGGGAGACCCAGTACTTC. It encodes CASGFRHTGGETQYF.

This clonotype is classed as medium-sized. In DNA, the CDR3 is TGTGCCAGCAGTGAATGGTACAATGAGCAGTTCTTC. The encoded protein is CASSEWYNEQFF. The rearrangement uses TRBV6-1 and TRBJ2-1; D not certain. The CDR3 runs to 12 residues. Germline values: CDR1 MNHNS, CDR2 SASEGT. Trimming took 2 bases from V and 4 from J, leaving 3 bases between them.

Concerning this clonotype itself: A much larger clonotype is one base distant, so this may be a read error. The CDR3, as DNA: TGTGCCAGCAGCCAAGACCTCGGGGGGGGTGAGCAGTTCTTC. Translating gives CASSQDLGGGEQFF. V gene TRBV14 combines with J gene TRBJ2-1; 8 bases match TRBD2. With 0 bases clipped from V and 9 bases from J, the junction kept 4 bases outside the gene matches. This CDR3 has 14 residues. Germline CDR1 and CDR2: SGHDN and FVKESK.

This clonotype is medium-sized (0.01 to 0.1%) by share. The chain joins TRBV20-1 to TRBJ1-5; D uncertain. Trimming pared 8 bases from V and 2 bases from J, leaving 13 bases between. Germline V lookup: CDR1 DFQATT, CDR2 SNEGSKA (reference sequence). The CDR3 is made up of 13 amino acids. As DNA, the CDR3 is TGCAGTTCTAAGGCGGGAGGCAATCAGCCCCAGCATTTT. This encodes CSSKAGGNQPQHF.

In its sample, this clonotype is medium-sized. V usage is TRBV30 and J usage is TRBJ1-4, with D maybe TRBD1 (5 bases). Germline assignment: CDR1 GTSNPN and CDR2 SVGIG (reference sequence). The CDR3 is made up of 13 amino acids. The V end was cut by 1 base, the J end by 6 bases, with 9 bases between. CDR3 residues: CAWSGGWDEKLFF. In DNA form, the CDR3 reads TGTGCCTGGAGTGGGGGGTGGGATGAAAAACTGTTTTTT. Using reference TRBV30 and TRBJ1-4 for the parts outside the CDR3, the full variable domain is SQTIHQWPATLVQPVGSPLSLECTVEGTSNPNLYWYRQAAGRGLQLLFYSVGIGQISSEVPQNLSASRPQDRQFILSSKKLLLSDSGFYLCAWSGGWDEKLFFGSGTQLSVL.

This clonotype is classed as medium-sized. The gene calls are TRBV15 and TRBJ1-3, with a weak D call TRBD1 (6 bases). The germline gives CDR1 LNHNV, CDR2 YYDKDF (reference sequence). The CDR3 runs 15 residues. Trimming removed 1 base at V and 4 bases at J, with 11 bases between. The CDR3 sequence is CATSRAGTQGNTIYF. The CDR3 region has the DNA TGTGCCACCAGCAGAGCCGGGACACAAGGAAACACCATATATTTT.